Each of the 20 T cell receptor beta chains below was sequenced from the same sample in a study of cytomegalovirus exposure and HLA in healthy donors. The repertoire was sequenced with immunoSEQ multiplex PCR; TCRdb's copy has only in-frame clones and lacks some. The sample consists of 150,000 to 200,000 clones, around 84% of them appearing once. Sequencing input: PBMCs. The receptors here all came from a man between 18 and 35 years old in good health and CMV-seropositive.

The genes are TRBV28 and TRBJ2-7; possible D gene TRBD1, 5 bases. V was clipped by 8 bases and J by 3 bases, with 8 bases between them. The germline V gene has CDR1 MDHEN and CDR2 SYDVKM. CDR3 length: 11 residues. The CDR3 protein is CASGTGYEQYF. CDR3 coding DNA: TGTGCCAGCGGCACAGGCTACGAGCAGTACTTC. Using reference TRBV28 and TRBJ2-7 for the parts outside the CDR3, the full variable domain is DVKVTQSSRYLVKRTGEKVFLECVQDMDHENMFWYRQDPGLGLRLIYFSYDVKMKEKGDIPEGYSVSREKKERFSLILESASTNQTSMYLCASGTGYEQYFGPGTRLTVT.

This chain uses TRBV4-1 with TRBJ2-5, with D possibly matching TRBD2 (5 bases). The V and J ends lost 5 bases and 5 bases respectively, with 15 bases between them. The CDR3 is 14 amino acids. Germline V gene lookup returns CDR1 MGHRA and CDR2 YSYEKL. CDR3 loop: CASSSASGRETQYF. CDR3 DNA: TGCGCCAGCAGCTCAGCAAGCGGTCGGGAGACCCAGTACTTC.

Here the CDR3 DNA reads TGTGCCAGCTCAGCGGGACGGATAGCTAACTATGGCTACACCTTC. Translation: CASSAGRIANYGYTF. V gene TRBV18 combines with J gene TRBJ1-2; TRBD1 is a possible D gene (5 bases). This CDR3 comprises 15 residues. The V end lost 5 bases, the J end lost 0 bases, and 13 bases lay between the germline ends. Germline-derived CDR1 and CDR2 are KGHSH and LQKENI.

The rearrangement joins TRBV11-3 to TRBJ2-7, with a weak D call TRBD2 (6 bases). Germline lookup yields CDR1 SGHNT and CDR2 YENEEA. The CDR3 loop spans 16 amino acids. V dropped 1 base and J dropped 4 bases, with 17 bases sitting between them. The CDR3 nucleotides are TGTGCCAGCAGCTTAGTCCACGGGAGTTTGGCGTACGAGCAGTACTTC. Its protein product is CASSLVHGSLAYEQYF.

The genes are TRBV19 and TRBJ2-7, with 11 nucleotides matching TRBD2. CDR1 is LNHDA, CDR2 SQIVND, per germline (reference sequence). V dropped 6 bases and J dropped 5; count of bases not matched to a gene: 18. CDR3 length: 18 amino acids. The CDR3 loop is CASRRAAVAGGPPHEQYF. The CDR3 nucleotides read TGTGCCAGTAGGAGGGCTGCTGTAGCGGGGGGGCCTCCCCACGAGCAGTACTTC.

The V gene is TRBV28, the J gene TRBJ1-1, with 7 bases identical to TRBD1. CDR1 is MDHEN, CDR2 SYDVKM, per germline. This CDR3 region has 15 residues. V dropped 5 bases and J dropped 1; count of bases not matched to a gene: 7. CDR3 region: CASSLGTVSNTEAFF. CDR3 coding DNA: TGTGCCAGCAGTCTAGGGACAGTTTCGAACACTGAAGCTTTCTTT.

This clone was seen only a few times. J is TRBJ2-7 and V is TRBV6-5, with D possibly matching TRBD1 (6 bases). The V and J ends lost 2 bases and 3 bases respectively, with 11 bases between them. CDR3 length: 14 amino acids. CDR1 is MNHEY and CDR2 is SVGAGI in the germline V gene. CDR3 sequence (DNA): TGTGCCAGCAGTTACCGGGGACACCGCTACGAGCAGTACTTC. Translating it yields CASSYRGHRYEQYF.

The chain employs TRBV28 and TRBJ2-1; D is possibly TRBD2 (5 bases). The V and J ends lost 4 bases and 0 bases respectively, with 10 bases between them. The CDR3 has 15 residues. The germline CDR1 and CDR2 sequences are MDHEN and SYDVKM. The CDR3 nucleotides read TGTGCCAGCAGTTCAAGCGGATCCTCCTACAATGAGCAGTTCTTC. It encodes CASSSSGSSYNEQFF. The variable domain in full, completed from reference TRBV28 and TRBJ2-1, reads DVKVTQSSRYLVKRTGEKVFLECVQDMDHENMFWYRQDPGLGLRLIYFSYDVKMKEKGDIPEGYSVSREKKERFSLILESASTNQTSMYLCASSSSGSSYNEQFFGPGTRLTVL.

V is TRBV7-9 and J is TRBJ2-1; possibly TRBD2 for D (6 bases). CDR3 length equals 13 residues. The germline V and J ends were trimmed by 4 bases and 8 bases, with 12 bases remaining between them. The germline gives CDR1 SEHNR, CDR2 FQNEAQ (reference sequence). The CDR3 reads CASSYSSGDEQFF. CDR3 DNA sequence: TGTGCCAGCAGCTACTCTTCGGGGGATGAGCAGTTCTTC. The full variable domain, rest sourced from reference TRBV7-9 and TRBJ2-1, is DTGVSQNPRHKITKRGQNVTFRCDPISEHNRLYWYRQTLGQGPEFLTYFQNEAQLEKSRLLSDRFSAERPKGSFSTLEIQRTEQGDSAMYLCASSYSSGDEQFFGPGTRLTVL.

DNA for the CDR3: TGTGCCAGCAGTTTTTACGGGAGCCTCGGTGAGCAGTTCTTC. This encodes CASSFYGSLGEQFF. The chain uses TRBV27 and TRBJ2-1; weak D call: TRBD2 (6 bases). CDR1 and CDR2 (germline): MNHEY, SMNVEV (reference sequence). The CDR3 runs to 14 residues. The V and J ends lost 3 bases and 9 bases respectively, with 15 bases between them.

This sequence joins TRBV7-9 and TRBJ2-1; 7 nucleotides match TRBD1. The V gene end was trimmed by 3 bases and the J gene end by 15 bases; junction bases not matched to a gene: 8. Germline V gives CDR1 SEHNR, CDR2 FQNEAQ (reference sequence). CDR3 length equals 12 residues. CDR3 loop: CASSFHRGDLFF. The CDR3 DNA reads TGTGCCAGCAGCTTTCACAGGGGCGATCTGTTCTTC.

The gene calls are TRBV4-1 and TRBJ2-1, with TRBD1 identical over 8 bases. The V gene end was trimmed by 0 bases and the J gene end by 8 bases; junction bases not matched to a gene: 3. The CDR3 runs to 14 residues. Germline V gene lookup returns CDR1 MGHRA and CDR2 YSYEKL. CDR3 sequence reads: CASSQDQGAYEQFF. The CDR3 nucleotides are TGCGCCAGCAGCCAAGATCAGGGGGCTTATGAGCAGTTCTTC.

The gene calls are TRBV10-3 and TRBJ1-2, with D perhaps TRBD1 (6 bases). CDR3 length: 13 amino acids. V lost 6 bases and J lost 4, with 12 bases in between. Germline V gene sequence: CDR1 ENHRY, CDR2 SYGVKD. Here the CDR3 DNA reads TGTGCCATCAGGGAGACAGGAGTCTATGGCTACACCTTC. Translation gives CAIRETGVYGYTF.

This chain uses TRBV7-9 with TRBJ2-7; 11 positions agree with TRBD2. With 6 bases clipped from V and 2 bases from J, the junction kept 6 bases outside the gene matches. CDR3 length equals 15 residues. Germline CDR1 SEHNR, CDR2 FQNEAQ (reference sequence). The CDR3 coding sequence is TGTGCCAGCAGTCTACTAGCGGGAGAACCCTACGAGCAGTACTTC. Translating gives CASSLLAGEPYEQYF.

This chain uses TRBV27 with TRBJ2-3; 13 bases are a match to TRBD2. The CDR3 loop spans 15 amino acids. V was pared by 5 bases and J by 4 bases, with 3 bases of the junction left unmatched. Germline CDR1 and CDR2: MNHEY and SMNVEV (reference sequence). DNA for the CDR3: TGTGCCAGCAGTCGGACTAGCGGGAGCGCAGATACGCAGTATTTT. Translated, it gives CASSRTSGSADTQYF.

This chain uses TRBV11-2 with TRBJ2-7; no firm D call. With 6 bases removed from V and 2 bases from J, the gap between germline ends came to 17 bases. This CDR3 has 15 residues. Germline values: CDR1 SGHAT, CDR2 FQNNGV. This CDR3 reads CASRPHDTRPYEQYF. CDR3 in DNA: TGTGCCAGCAGACCACACGACACAAGACCCTACGAGCAGTACTTC.

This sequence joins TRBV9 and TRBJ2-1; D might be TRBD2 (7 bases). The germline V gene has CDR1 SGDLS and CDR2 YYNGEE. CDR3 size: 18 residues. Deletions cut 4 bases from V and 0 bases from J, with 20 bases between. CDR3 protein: CASSLEGGGISSYNEQFF. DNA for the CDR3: TGTGCCAGCAGCCTCGAAGGGGGGGGGATCAGCTCCTACAATGAGCAGTTCTTC.

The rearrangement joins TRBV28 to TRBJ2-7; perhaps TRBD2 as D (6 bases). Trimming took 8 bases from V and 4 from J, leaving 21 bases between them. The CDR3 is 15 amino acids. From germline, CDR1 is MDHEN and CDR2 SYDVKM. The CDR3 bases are TGTGCCAGCGCCATTGCGGGGTTTGGAGGTTACGAGCAGTACTTC. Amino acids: CASAIAGFGGYEQYF.

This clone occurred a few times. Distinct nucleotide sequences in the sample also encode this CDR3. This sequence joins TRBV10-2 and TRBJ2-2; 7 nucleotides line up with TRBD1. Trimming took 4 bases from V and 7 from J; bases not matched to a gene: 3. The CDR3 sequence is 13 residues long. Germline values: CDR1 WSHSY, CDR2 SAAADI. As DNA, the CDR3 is TGCGCCAGCAGTGGGACAGGAGGCGGGGAGCTGTTTTTT. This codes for CASSGTGGGELFF.

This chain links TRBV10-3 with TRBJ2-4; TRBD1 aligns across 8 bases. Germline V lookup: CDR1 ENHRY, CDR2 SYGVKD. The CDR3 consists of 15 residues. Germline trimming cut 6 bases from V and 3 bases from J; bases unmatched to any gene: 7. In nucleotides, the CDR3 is TGTGCCATCAGCCAGGACAGGGAGGTCAAAAACATTCAGTACTTC. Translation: CAISQDREVKNIQYF.